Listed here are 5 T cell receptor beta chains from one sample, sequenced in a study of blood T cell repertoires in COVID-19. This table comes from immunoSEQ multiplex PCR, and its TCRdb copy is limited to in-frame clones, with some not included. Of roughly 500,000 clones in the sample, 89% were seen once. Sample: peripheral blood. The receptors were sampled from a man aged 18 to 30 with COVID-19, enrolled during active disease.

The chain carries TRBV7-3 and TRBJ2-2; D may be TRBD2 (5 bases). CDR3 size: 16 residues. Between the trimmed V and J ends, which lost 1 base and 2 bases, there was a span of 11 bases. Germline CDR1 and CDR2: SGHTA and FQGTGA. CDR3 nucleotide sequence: TGTGCCAGCAGCTTAAACCCCCGGGGAAACACCGGGGAGCTGTTTTTT. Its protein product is CASSLNPRGNTGELFF.

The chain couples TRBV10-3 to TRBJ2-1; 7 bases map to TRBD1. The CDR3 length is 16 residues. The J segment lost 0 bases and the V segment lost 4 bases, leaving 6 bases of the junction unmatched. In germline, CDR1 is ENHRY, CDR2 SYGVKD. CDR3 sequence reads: CAISAGQSASYNEQFF. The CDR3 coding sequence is TGTGCCATCAGTGCGGGACAGAGTGCCTCCTACAATGAGCAGTTCTTC.

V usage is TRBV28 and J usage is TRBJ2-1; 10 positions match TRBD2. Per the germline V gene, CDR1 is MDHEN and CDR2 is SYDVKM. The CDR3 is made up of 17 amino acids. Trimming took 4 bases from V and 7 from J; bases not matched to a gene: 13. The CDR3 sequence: CASSSRGLANLRNEQFF. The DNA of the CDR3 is TGTGCCAGCAGTTCGCGGGGACTAGCGAATCTTAGGAATGAGCAGTTCTTC. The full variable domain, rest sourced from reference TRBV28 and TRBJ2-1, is DVKVTQSSRYLVKRTGEKVFLECVQDMDHENMFWYRQDPGLGLRLIYFSYDVKMKEKGDIPEGYSVSREKKERFSLILESASTNQTSMYLCASSSRGLANLRNEQFFGPGTRLTVL.

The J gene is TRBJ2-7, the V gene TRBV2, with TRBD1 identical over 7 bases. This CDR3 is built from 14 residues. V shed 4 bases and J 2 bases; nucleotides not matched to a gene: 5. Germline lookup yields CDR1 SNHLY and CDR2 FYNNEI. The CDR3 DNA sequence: TGTGCCAGCAGTGTAGGGACAGTAGCCTACGAGCAGTACTTC. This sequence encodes CASSVGTVAYEQYF.

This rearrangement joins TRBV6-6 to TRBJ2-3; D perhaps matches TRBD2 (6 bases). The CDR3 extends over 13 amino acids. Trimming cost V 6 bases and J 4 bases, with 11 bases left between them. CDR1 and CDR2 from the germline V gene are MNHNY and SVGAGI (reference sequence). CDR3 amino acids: CASRASAADTQYF. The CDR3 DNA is TGTGCCAGCAGGGCTAGCGCCGCAGATACGCAGTATTTT.